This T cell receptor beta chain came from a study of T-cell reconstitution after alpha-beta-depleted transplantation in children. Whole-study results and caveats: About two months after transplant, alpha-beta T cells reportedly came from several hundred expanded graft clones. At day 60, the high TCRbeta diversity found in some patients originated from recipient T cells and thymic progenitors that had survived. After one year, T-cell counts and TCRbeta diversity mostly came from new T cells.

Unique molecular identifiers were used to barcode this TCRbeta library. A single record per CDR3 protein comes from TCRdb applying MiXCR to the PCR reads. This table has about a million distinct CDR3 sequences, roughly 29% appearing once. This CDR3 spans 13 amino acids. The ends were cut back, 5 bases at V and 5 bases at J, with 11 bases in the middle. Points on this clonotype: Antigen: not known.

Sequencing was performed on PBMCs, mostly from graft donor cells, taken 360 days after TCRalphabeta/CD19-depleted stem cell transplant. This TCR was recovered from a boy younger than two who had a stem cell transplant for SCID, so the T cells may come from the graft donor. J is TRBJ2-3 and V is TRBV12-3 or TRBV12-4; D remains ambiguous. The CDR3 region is CASSRKGKDTQYF. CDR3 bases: TGTGCCAGCAGTCGGAAAGGGAAAGATACGCAGTATTTT.